Listed below are T cell receptor beta chains from one sample, sequenced in a study of follicular helper T cells after annual influenza vaccination. Assay used: immunoSEQ multiplex PCR; TCRdb lists only in-frame clones, some missing. This sample has about 9,200 clones; about 82% occur once, and the top ten carry about 1.5%. The source material was CXCR5+ CD38- circulating T follicular helper cells from blood, sampled on the day of influenza vaccination. These TCRs come from an adult who received the influenza vaccine. Both conserved end residues are trimmed from each CDR3. Each record gives: CDR3 protein, V gene, clone size. For some rows the clone size is stated as once, few or many, or as a class when expanded; others skip it.

CDR3 protein: ASSSLASSNEQF
V gene: TRBV7-9
clone size: .

CDR3 protein: ASSDTFSGNTIY
V gene: TRBV27
clone size: .

CDR3 protein: ASSEAEGREAF
V gene: TRBV2
clone size: once

CDR3 protein: ASSEGVRTGELF
V gene: TRBV5-1
clone size: .

CDR3 protein: ASSPPSGGAYNEQF
V gene: TRBV18
clone size: .

CDR3 protein: ASRPEQGSNQPQH
V gene: TRBV6-1
clone size: .

CDR3 protein: AWSPLSIAKNIQY
V gene: TRBV30
clone size: .

CDR3 protein: ASSLEGREDETQY
V gene: TRBV5-1
clone size: .

CDR3 protein: ASSLGGARTEAF
V gene: TRBV28
clone size: .

CDR3 protein: ASSAFTDTQY
V gene: TRBV9
clone size: .

CDR3 protein: ASSLTGSNEQF
V gene: TRBV10-1
clone size: .

CDR3 protein: ASSRTREGWNEQF
V gene: TRBV18
clone size: .

CDR3 protein: ASTQQGTYNQPQH
V gene: TRBV21-1
clone size: .